This T cell receptor (beta chain) emerged from a study of spatial heterogeneity in lung cancer. On the study more broadly: Within raw reads, each unique TCR and UMI combination appeared on average more than ten times.

Germline V CDR1 and CDR2: MGHRA, YSYEKL. This CDR3 comprises 17 residues. V lost 1 base and J lost 5; bases outside the gene matches: 10. This clonotype was counted at least ten times. Specified time point: blood at routine non-recurrence follow-up after resection. Unsorted whole RNA samples from tumor, nontumor lung or frozen PBMC were sequenced. TCRdb used MiXCR to reprocess the 5' RACE reads, holding one entry per CDR3 protein. The profile shows fewer than 100,000 distinct CDR3 sequences, just under 20% of them singletons. The sequence came from a male donor with early-stage non-small cell lung cancer. The input for sequencing was PBMCs, taken at follow-up. The rearrangement joins TRBV4-1 to TRBJ2-7, with 11 positions matching TRBD2. Written as DNA, the CDR3 is TGCGCCAGCAGCCAAGTAGGTAGCGGGAGGGCCGACAACGAGCAGTACTTC. This encodes CASSQVGSGRADNEQYF.